Each of the 2 T cell receptor beta chains below was sequenced from the same sample in a study of blood T cell repertoires in COVID-19. Assay: immunoSEQ multiplex PCR; the TCRdb copy retains only in-frame clones and omits some. The top ten hold around 12% of the sample, which has 200,000 or so clones, about four fifths seen once. Sequencing was performed on peripheral blood. These receptors came from a woman aged 80 or over with COVID-19, enrolled during active disease.

This clone was observed a few times. The rearrangement joins TRBV4-1 to TRBJ1-5; 8 bases fit TRBD1. The CDR3 runs 19 residues. Germline CDR1 reads MGHRA; CDR2 reads YSYEKL. The V segment lost 3 bases and the J segment 5 bases; nucleotides outside the gene matches: 18. CDR3 residues: CASSQPWTGSASRHQPQHF. CDR3 sequence (DNA): TGCGCCAGCAGCCAGCCTTGGACAGGGAGTGCTTCTCGGCATCAGCCCCAGCATTTT.

The genes are TRBV3-1 (or the pseudogene TRBV3-2) and TRBJ2-3; TRBD2 might be the D (5 bases). Trimming pared 4 bases from V and 1 base from J, leaving 12 bases between. There are 15 residues in the CDR3. Germline assignment: CDR1 LGHDT and CDR2 YNNKEL (reference sequence). The DNA for the CDR3 is TGTGCCAGCAGCCCAGACGTCGGGGGCACAGATACGCAGTATTTT. Its protein is CASSPDVGGTDTQYF.